The 26 T cell receptor beta chains below were found in one sample sequenced in a study of T cell repertoires in cytomegalovirus infection. TCRdb reprocessed the reads with MiXCR, giving one entry per CDR3 protein. Of more than 140,000 distinct CDR3 sequences in the sample, about 6.5% were seen once. Sequenced: PBMCs. The receptors shown here come from a human donor in good health (CMV status not recorded). Some clones in this sample may be carry-over from other donors' samples.

V and J are TRBV19 and TRBJ2-7; the D is unclear. This CDR3 comprises 14 residues. Germline CDR1 is LNHDA and CDR2 is SQIVND (reference sequence). V was pared by 1 base and J by 6 bases, with 13 bases between. CDR3 sequence: CASSIGGREAEQYF. The CDR3 DNA follows: TGTGCCAGTAGTATAGGAGGCAGAGAAGCCGAGCAGTACTTC.

There are many counts of this clonotype. The gene calls are TRBV7-3 and TRBJ2-2, with 9 bases that match TRBD2. CDR1 and CDR2 from the germline V gene are SGHTA and FQGTGA. CDR3 length equals 19 residues. Trimming removed 5 bases from V and 4 bases from J; junction bases left unmatched: 17. The CDR3 nucleotides read TGTGCCAGCAGCCCACGGGGGGCGGCTAGCGGGGTAGTCACCGGGGAGCTGTTTTTT. The encoded protein is CASSPRGAASGVVTGELFF.

There are a few counts of this clonotype. This rearrangement joins TRBV6-5 to TRBJ1-2; D is possibly TRBD1 (5 bases). Trimming took 7 bases from V and 7 from J, leaving 16 bases between them. The CDR3 contains 13 residues. In germline, CDR1 is MNHEY, CDR2 SVGAGI. For the CDR3, the DNA is TGTGCCAGCACCGTGGGACCGCGGAGTGGCTACACCTTC. Amino acids: CASTVGPRSGYTF.

This clonotype has a count of ten or more. The rearrangement links TRBV6-2 or TRBV6-3 to TRBJ2-7; D not resolved. Germline V gives CDR1 MNHEY, CDR2 SVGEGT. CDR3 length: 15 amino acids. V lost 7 bases and J 2 bases, leaving 18 bases between the germline ends. In nucleotides, the CDR3 is TGTGCCAGCACCCCCACACGCGCCCTTACCTACGAGCAGTACTTC. Translating it yields CASTPTRALTYEQYF.

This clonotype was seen repeatedly, ten times or more. The rearrangement links TRBV28 to TRBJ2-7; D may be TRBD1 or TRBD2 (5 bases each). Looked up from germline, CDR1 is MDHEN and CDR2 is SYDVKM. The CDR3 totals 13 residues. V was pared by 10 bases and J by 0 bases, with 13 bases between. The CDR3 DNA reads TGTGCCAACTCACGGGGCGGCTCCTACGAGCAGTACTTC. Amino acids: CANSRGGSYEQYF.

This clonotype was observed many times. This rearrangement joins TRBV2 to TRBJ2-1, with 11 bases lining up with TRBD2. The trim removed 7 bases at V and 4 bases at J, leaving 6 bases unmatched. The CDR3 extends over 15 amino acids. Germline-derived CDR1 and CDR2 are SNHLY and FYNNEI. The CDR3 DNA reads as TGTGCCAGCACCCCCAGGACTAGCGGGTACAATGAGCAGTTCTTC. This encodes CASTPRTSGYNEQFF.

V gene TRBV29-1 combines with J gene TRBJ1-1; TRBD1 is a possible D gene (5 bases). The CDR3 loop spans 13 amino acids. V was pared by 4 bases and J by 3 bases, with 12 bases between. Germline-derived CDR1 and CDR2 are SQVTM and ANQGSEA. The CDR3 here is CSVAQGGDTEAFF. The DNA of the CDR3 is TGCAGCGTTGCCCAGGGTGGGGACACTGAAGCTTTCTTT.

This clonotype was picked up a small number of times. V gene TRBV20-1 combines with J gene TRBJ1-1; weak D call: TRBD1 (5 bases). The CDR3 runs 13 residues. Germline V gene data show CDR1 as DFQATT and CDR2 as SNEGSKA (reference sequence). The V gene lost 0 bases and the J gene lost 9 bases, with 14 bases spanning the gap. The CDR3 DNA reads TGCAGTGCTAGAGATCGGCCAGGGAGGCAAGCTTTCTTT. Residues: CSARDRPGRQAFF.

The sample holds many counts of this clonotype. The CDR3 spells CASSRFSGDQETQYF. CDR3 nucleotide sequence: TGTGCCAGCAGTCGTTTTTCAGGGGACCAAGAGACCCAGTACTTC. This chain joins TRBV28 and TRBJ2-5; a possible D gene is TRBD1 (6 bases). Trimming cost V 5 bases and J 0 bases, with 13 bases left between them. The V gene's germline CDR1 is MDHEN and CDR2 SYDVKM. CDR3 size: 15 residues.

This clonotype was recorded at least ten times. The chain carries TRBV12-3 or TRBV12-4 and TRBJ2-1; 8 positions agree with TRBD2. CDR3 length equals 12 residues. With V trimmed by 6 bases and J by 11 bases, 6 bases remained unmatched. CDR3 loop: CASRYSGDKQFF. The CDR3 DNA reads TGTGCCAGCAGATATAGCGGGGATAAGCAGTTCTTC.

This clonotype was recorded many times. The chain links TRBV7-2 to TRBJ1-2, with a tentative D call TRBD1 (5 bases). Between the trimmed V and J ends, which lost 0 bases and 4 bases, there was a span of 12 bases. The germline V gene encodes CDR1 SGHTA and CDR2 FQGNSA. The CDR3 loop spans 15 amino acids. This CDR3 is CASSLATGTFYGYTF. In DNA form, the CDR3 reads TGTGCCAGCAGCTTAGCTACCGGGACCTTCTATGGCTACACCTTC.

The CDR3 DNA reads TGCGCCAGCAGCTTGTCCAGCGGGGGGGGCCAAGAGACCCAGTACTTC. This codes for CASSLSSGGGQETQYF. This chain links TRBV5-1 with TRBJ2-5, with TRBD2 matching 10 bases. Trimming cost V 1 base and J 1 base; bases outside gene matches: 4. The CDR3 has 16 residues. Germline V CDR1 and CDR2: SGHRS, YFSETQ.

This clonotype was recorded at least ten times. The chain joins TRBV4-3 to TRBJ1-6, with TRBD1 as a possible D gene (6 bases). The CDR3 has 16 amino acids. Germline V gives CDR1 LGHNA, CDR2 YSLEER. Trimming removed 3 bases from V and 0 bases from J, with 9 bases in between. The CDR3 DNA reads as TGCGCCAGCAGCCAGGAACAGGGCTCCTATAATTCACCCCTCCACTTT. Protein product: CASSQEQGSYNSPLHF.

This clonotype was seen at least ten times. The V and J genes are TRBV14 and TRBJ2-2; D unresolved. V lost 5 bases and J lost 4, with 11 bases in between. Looked up from germline, CDR1 is SGHDN and CDR2 is FVKESK. This CDR3 has 14 amino acids. In DNA, the CDR3 is TGTGCCAGCAGCATACGGACGGGCACCGGGGAGCTGTTTTTT. Protein product: CASSIRTGTGELFF.

This clonotype came up many times. The chain uses TRBV7-9 and TRBJ2-1, with TRBD1 identical over 9 bases. From germline, CDR1 is SEHNR and CDR2 FQNEAQ (reference sequence). J was trimmed by 6 bases and V by 6 bases; bases with no gene match: 6. The CDR3 runs 14 residues. In DNA, the CDR3 is TGTGCCAGCAGAAAGGGACAGGGAGGCAATGAGCAGTTCTTC. Translation gives CASRKGQGGNEQFF.

This clonotype was detected ten times or more. This sequence joins TRBV20-1 and TRBJ1-2; possible D gene TRBD1, 5 bases. The V end was cut by 3 bases, the J end by 3 bases, with 20 bases between. Germline loops: CDR1 DFQATT, CDR2 SNEGSKA (reference sequence). The CDR3 covers 16 residues. CDR3 amino acids: CSASAATPGGYYGYTF. The DNA of the CDR3 is TGCAGTGCTAGCGCAGCTACTCCCGGGGGGTACTATGGCTACACCTTC.

This clonotype was seen more than once but under ten times. The J gene is TRBJ1-1, the V gene TRBV24-1, with a tentative D call TRBD1 (5 bases). CDR1 is KGHDR and CDR2 is SFDVKD in the germline V gene. Trimming removed 5 bases from V and 2 bases from J, with 14 bases in between. The CDR3 totals 15 residues. CDR3 bases: TGTGCCACCAGTGGAGTTACAGGATCTAACACTGAAGCTTTCTTT. Amino acids: CATSGVTGSNTEAFF.

This clonotype was counted many times. CDR3 sequence reads: CASSRSWTQETQYF. The CDR3 bases are TGTGCCAGCAGTCGTTCGTGGACGCAAGAGACCCAGTACTTC. V usage is TRBV7-2 and J usage is TRBJ2-5; no reliable D call. V was shortened by 6 bases and J by 2 bases, with 13 bases between the two germline ends. CDR1 and CDR2 from the germline V gene are SGHTA and FQGNSA. This CDR3 is 14 amino acids long.

This clonotype was recorded many times. The rearrangement links TRBV2 to TRBJ1-1; 8 bases agree with TRBD1. This CDR3 contains 14 residues. The V segment lost 6 bases and the J segment 4 bases; nucleotides outside the gene matches: 7. The V gene's germline CDR1 is SNHLY and CDR2 FYNNEI. The CDR3 region has the DNA TGTGCCAGCAGCCCACAGGGGGATTTCACTGAAGCTTTCTTT. Its translation: CASSPQGDFTEAFF.

This clonotype was observed at least ten times. The rearrangement joins TRBV5-1 to TRBJ2-3; possibly TRBD1 for D (6 bases). The germline V and J ends were trimmed by 0 bases and 5 bases, with 16 bases remaining between them. CDR1 and CDR2 from the germline V gene are SGHRS and YFSETQ. This CDR3 has 16 residues. CDR3 loop: CASSLGGTMAGDTQYF. The CDR3 nucleotides read TGCGCCAGCAGCTTGGGTGGGACAATGGCCGGAGATACGCAGTATTTT.

A word on this clonotype: A much larger clone lies a single base off, so this may be a read error. The chain combines TRBV7-3 with TRBJ2-1, with 8 bases matching TRBD1. Per germline, CDR1 SGHTA and CDR2 FQGTGA. The CDR3 is 14 amino acids. CDR3 DNA sequence: TGTGCCAGCAGATTAACACAGGGGGTCAATGAGCAGTTCTTC. Protein: CASRLTQGVNEQFF. The entire variable domain, with the rest obtained from reference TRBV7-3 and TRBJ2-1, is as follows: GAGVSQTPSNKVTEKGKYVELRCDPISGHTALYWYRQSLGQGPEFLIYFQGTGAADDSGLPNDRFFAVRPEGSVSTLKIQRTERGDSAVYLCASRLTQGVNEQFFGPGTRLTVL.

This clonotype has more than one count but fewer than ten. J is TRBJ2-7 and V is TRBV6-2 or TRBV6-3; D is unresolved. Trimming pared 5 bases from V and 2 bases from J, leaving 4 bases between. CDR1 and CDR2 (germline): MNHEY, SVGEGT. The CDR3 has 11 residues. CDR3 nucleotides: TGTGCCAGCAGTGCTCCCTACGAGCAGTACTTC. This encodes CASSAPYEQYF.

In this sample, this clonotype turned up many times. The chain recombines TRBV7-6 with TRBJ2-3; TRBD2 matches 8 bases. CDR3 length: 16 residues. Germline lookup yields CDR1 SGHVS and CDR2 FNYEAQ. J was trimmed by 0 bases and V by 5 bases; bases with no gene match: 7. CDR3 DNA: TGTGCCAGCAGCCCCGAACTAGCGGCTAGCACAGATACGCAGTATTTT. Translation gives CASSPELAASTDTQYF. The full variable domain, its missing parts supplied by reference TRBV7-6 and TRBJ2-3, is GAGVSQSPRYKVTKRGQDVALRCDPISGHVSLYWYRQALGQGPEFLTYFNYEAQQDKSGLPNDRFSAERPEGSISTLTIQRTEQRDSAMYRCASSPELAASTDTQYFGPGTRLTVL.

The rearrangement links TRBV5-4 to TRBJ1-2, with TRBD1 identical over 7 bases. The J segment lost 8 bases and the V segment lost 4 bases, leaving 17 bases of the junction unmatched. Germline-derived CDR1 and CDR2 are SGHNT and YYREEE (reference sequence). The CDR3 is made up of 16 amino acids. The CDR3: CASSASFTGAFRGYTF. In DNA, the CDR3 is TGTGCCAGCAGCGCGAGTTTTACAGGGGCCTTCAGAGGCTACACCTTC. Full variable domain (remainder filled in from reference TRBV5-4 and TRBJ1-2): ETGVTQSPTHLIKTRGQQVTLRCSSQSGHNTVSWYQQALGQGPQFIFQYYREEENGRGNFPPRFSGLQFPNYSSELNVNALELDDSALYLCASSASFTGAFRGYTFGSGTRLTVV.

In this sample, this clonotype turned up many times. CDR3 protein: CASSLEAGGLREQYF. CDR3 sequence (DNA): TGTGCCAGCAGCTTAGAAGCGGGGGGACTTCGGGAGCAGTACTTC. The rearrangement uses TRBV7-2 and TRBJ2-7, with TRBD2 matching over 9 bases. There are 15 residues in the CDR3. Trimming removed 1 base from V and 7 bases from J; junction bases left unmatched: 8. Germline values: CDR1 SGHTA, CDR2 FQGNSA.

This clonotype came up a few times. Just one base apart from a much larger clone, this may be a read error. V and J are TRBV7-4 and TRBJ1-2; no clear D. Germline assignment: CDR1 SGHVT and CDR2 SQSDAQ. The CDR3 has 15 amino acids. The CDR3 DNA is TGTGCCAGCAGCATAGCGAACAGTACAGTAGATGGCTACACCTTC. It translates to CASSIANSTVDGYTF. Together with reference TRBV7-4 and TRBJ1-2, the CDR3 gives the full variable domain: GAGVSQSPRYKVAKRGRDVALRCDSISGHVTLYWYRQTLGQGSEVLTYSQSDAQRDKSGRPSGRFSAERPERSVSTLKIQRTEQGDSAVYLCASSIANSTVDGYTFGSGTRLTVV.